These T cell receptor beta chains were read from a single sample in a study of blood T cells in healthy people across ages. TCRdb recomputed calls from the 5' RACE reads with MiXCR, one row per CDR3 protein. The sample carries approximately 670,000 distinct CDR3 sequences, roughly 43% recorded once. What was sequenced was blood. Source of these receptors: a man aged 80 or over in good health. CDR3s include the opening cysteine and the closing phenylalanine or tryptophan. Fields, in order: J gene, clone size, V gene, D gene, CDR3 DNA, CDR3 protein. A D gene is named only where the DNA matches it firmly. Only some rows state a clone size, as once, few, many or a class for expanded clones.

J gene: TRBJ2-1
clone size: few
V gene: TRBV7-2
D gene: .
CDR3 DNA: TGTGCCAGCAGCTTGGGGAGCTTGACTACCAATGAGCAGTTCTTC
CDR3 protein: CASSLGSLTTNEQFF

J gene: TRBJ2-6
clone size: .
V gene: TRBV9
D gene: .
CDR3 DNA: TGTGCCAGCGCAGGGGTCGGTGGGGCCAACGTCCTGACTTTC
CDR3 protein: CASAGVGGANVLTF

J gene: TRBJ1-1
clone size: .
V gene: TRBV6-2/TRBV6-3
D gene: TRBD1
CDR3 DNA: TGTGCCAGCAGTTACTCGAGGGACAGGGGGCTACAGAACACTGAAGCTTTCTTT
CDR3 protein: CASSYSRDRGLQNTEAFF

J gene: TRBJ2-5
clone size: .
V gene: TRBV6-2/TRBV6-3
D gene: TRBD1
CDR3 DNA: TGTGCCAGCAGCCCCGACAGGGTGATGAACAATGAGCAGTACTTC
CDR3 protein: CASSPDRVMNNEQYF

J gene: TRBJ2-7
clone size: .
V gene: TRBV7-9
D gene: .
CDR3 DNA: TGTGCCAGCAGTCCTAACACCTTACCCCACGAGCAGTACTTC
CDR3 protein: CASSPNTLPHEQYF

J gene: TRBJ2-1
clone size: few
V gene: TRBV5-1
D gene: TRBD2
CDR3 DNA: TGCGCCAGCAGCTTTGCGGGGGGGTCTTACAATGAGCAGTTCTTC
CDR3 protein: CASSFAGGSYNEQFF

J gene: TRBJ2-3
clone size: .
V gene: TRBV3-1
D gene: .
CDR3 DNA: TGTGCCAGCAGCCAAGGGGAGATTGATACGCAGTATTTT
CDR3 protein: CASSQGEIDTQYF

J gene: TRBJ2-3
clone size: .
V gene: TRBV20-1
D gene: .
CDR3 DNA: TGCAGTGCTAGCGTCAGGGTCCTAGGGACAGATACGCAGTATTTT
CDR3 protein: CSASVRVLGTDTQYF

J gene: TRBJ2-7
clone size: few
V gene: TRBV12-3/TRBV12-4
D gene: TRBD2
CDR3 DNA: TGTGCCAGCAGTTCGGGGGGGACTAGGACGTACGAGCAGTACTTC
CDR3 protein: CASSSGGTRTYEQYF

J gene: TRBJ2-7
clone size: .
V gene: TRBV20-1
D gene: .
CDR3 DNA: TGCAGTGCTAGACATCCGGAGACAGCCACCTACGAGCAGTACTTC
CDR3 protein: CSARHPETATYEQYF

J gene: TRBJ1-5
clone size: .
V gene: TRBV19
D gene: TRBD1
CDR3 DNA: TGTGCCAGTAGCGCTCGACAGGGGGCTCAGCCCCAGCATTTT
CDR3 protein: CASSARQGAQPQHF